The 19 T cell receptor beta chains below were found in one sample sequenced in a study of patients and donors after allogeneic stem cell transplantation. TCRdb itself ran the RT-PCR reads through MiXCR, one entry per CDR3 protein. Among about 2,600 distinct CDR3 sequences listed, about a sixth were seen once. The source material was blood, either unsorted or a sorted T cell fraction (not recorded which). These receptors all come from a human donor who was either an allogeneic HSCT recipient or a stem cell or donor lymphocyte infusion donor (not recorded which). It is not recorded whose cells these are; they may come from a transplant donor.

This clonotype was seen more than once but under ten times. The V gene is TRBV7-8, the J gene TRBJ2-3; no firm D call. The CDR3 spans 13 residues. Germline CDR1 reads SGHVS; CDR2 reads FQNEAQ. Trimming took 4 bases from V and 3 from J, leaving 8 bases between them. CDR3 in DNA: TGTGCCAGCAGCTATATGCGGACAGATACGCAGTATTTT. It specifies CASSYMRTDTQYF.

This clonotype was observed a single time. This chain joins TRBV5-8 and TRBJ2-3; D is unresolved. V shed 2 bases and J shed 4 bases, with 8 bases lying between them. The CDR3 has 13 amino acids. CDR1 is SGHTS and CDR2 is YDEGEE in the germline V gene. CDR3: CASSFVVADTQYF. The CDR3 coding sequence is TGTGCCAGCAGCTTCGTGGTGGCAGATACGCAGTATTTT.

By its share, this clonotype is large (0.1 to 1%). The chain is built from TRBV27 and TRBJ2-4; D is possibly TRBD2 (6 bases). CDR1 is MNHEY and CDR2 is SMNVEV in the germline V gene (reference sequence). V was trimmed by 5 bases and J by 5 bases, leaving 13 bases between them. The CDR3 length is 14 residues. The CDR3 DNA reads TGTGCCAGCAGTCTTACTTGGAGGGAAAACATTCAGTACTTC. Protein product: CASSLTWRENIQYF.

This clonotype is medium-sized within its sample. The chain is built from TRBV7-2 and TRBJ2-1, with 10 bases lining up with TRBD1. Trimming at V came to 6 bases and at J to 2 bases, leaving 7 bases not matched to a gene. Germline V gene sequence: CDR1 SGHTA, CDR2 FQGNSA. The CDR3 is 16 amino acids. The CDR3 here is CASRIAGTGAYNEQFF. As DNA, the CDR3 is TGTGCCAGCAGGATCGCTGGGACAGGGGCCTACAATGAGCAGTTCTTC.

This clonotype was picked up a small number of times. The chain combines TRBV30 with TRBJ1-2; D perhaps matches TRBD1 (5 bases). The V gene's germline CDR1 is GTSNPN and CDR2 SVGIG (reference sequence). Trimming stripped 7 bases from V and 8 bases from J, with 20 bases between. The CDR3 runs to 13 residues. In DNA form, the CDR3 reads TGTGCCTCTAGAGACGACAGCTCCTGGGGCTACACCTTC. Its translation: CASRDDSSWGYTF.

This chain connects TRBV7-9 to TRBJ2-1, with 7 bases matching TRBD2. Per germline, CDR1 SEHNR and CDR2 FQNEAQ (reference sequence). The CDR3 loop spans 14 amino acids. V gave up 4 bases and J gave up 6 bases; unmatched junction bases: 6. CDR3 nucleotides: TGTGCCAGCAGCTCCCAGGGCGGGGGCAATGAGCAGTTCTTC. Translation gives CASSSQGGGNEQFF.

The rearrangement links TRBV7-2 to TRBJ2-7; no clear D. V gave up 4 bases and J gave up 6 bases, with 16 bases separating them. This CDR3 is built from 14 residues. Germline CDR1 SGHTA, CDR2 FQGNSA. The CDR3 DNA reads TGTGCCAGCAGCTCGGGCCCCGGATCGGGCGAGCAGTACTTC. As protein: CASSSGPGSGEQYF. Based on the CDR3 plus reference TRBV7-2 and TRBJ2-7, the full variable domain is GAGVSQSPSNKVTEKGKDVELRCDPISGHTALYWYRQSLGQGLEFLIYFQGNSAPDKSGLPSDRFSAERTGGSVSTLTIQRTQQEDSAVYLCASSSGPGSGEQYFGPGTRLTVT.

This clonotype turned up a few times. This chain connects TRBV12-5 to TRBJ2-1, with TRBD1 as a possible D gene (5 bases). Trimming removed 0 bases from V and 7 bases from J, with 7 bases in between. Germline V gene data show CDR1 as LGHNT and CDR2 as FRNRAP. The CDR3 sequence is 13 residues long. The CDR3 DNA is TGTGCTAGTGGTTTGGTACCAGGGAATGAGCAGTTCTTC. Its translation: CASGLVPGNEQFF.

By share, this clonotype ranks as medium-sized. The chain has TRBV5-1 and TRBJ1-1, with 9 bases aligning to TRBD1. J was trimmed by 2 bases and V by 0 bases; bases with no gene match: 5. The length of the CDR3 is 16 residues. The germline gives CDR1 SGHRS, CDR2 YFSETQ. Here the CDR3 DNA reads TGCGCCAGCAGCTTGGGAGGGACAGGGACCAACACTGAAGCTTTCTTT. Translating gives CASSLGGTGTNTEAFF.

By proportion, this clonotype is medium-sized. The V call is TRBV12-3 or TRBV12-4, the J call TRBJ1-1; D uncertain. V was clipped by 4 bases and J by 0 bases, with 12 bases between them. The CDR3 runs to 15 residues. DNA for the CDR3: TGTGCCAGCAGTTCCGCCGACACCTTGAACACTGAAGCTTTCTTT. It encodes CASSSADTLNTEAFF.

V gene TRBV20-1 combines with J gene TRBJ2-7; D assignment may be TRBD1 or TRBD2 (5 bases each). The CDR3 contains 12 residues. In germline, CDR1 is DFQATT, CDR2 SNEGSKA (reference sequence). V was cut by 0 bases and J by 9 bases, with 12 bases left in between. CDR3 DNA: TGCAGTGCTAGAGATACGGCAGGGAGGCAGTACTTC. Its protein product is CSARDTAGRQYF.

This clonotype was picked up a small number of times. The J gene is TRBJ1-1, the V gene TRBV20-1; D possibly corresponds to TRBD1 (6 bases). The ends were cut back, 6 bases at V and 2 bases at J, with 16 bases in the middle. Per the germline V gene, CDR1 is DFQATT and CDR2 is SNEGSKA (reference sequence). The CDR3 covers 14 residues. The CDR3, as DNA: TGCAGTGCCCGGGATTGGGGGGCTAACACTGAAGCTTTCTTT. Amino acids: CSARDWGANTEAFF.

The gene calls are TRBV5-4 and TRBJ2-1; 10 bases agree with TRBD2. V was clipped by 0 bases and J by 10 bases; unmatched bases: 7. The CDR3 length is 15 residues. Germline assignment: CDR1 SGHNT and CDR2 YYREEE (reference sequence). The CDR3 sequence is CASSLGLAGEREQFF. CDR3 sequence (DNA): TGTGCCAGCAGCTTGGGTCTAGCGGGAGAACGAGAGCAGTTCTTC.

The genes are TRBV7-9 and TRBJ1-2; no clear D. Germline V gene data show CDR1 as SEHNR and CDR2 as FQNEAQ (reference sequence). V gave up 7 bases and J gave up 0 bases, with 12 bases separating them. This CDR3 spans 14 amino acids. Written as DNA, the CDR3 is TGTGCCAGCACCGGGATGGTGGCTAACTATGGCTACACCTTC. It codes for CASTGMVANYGYTF. Drawing the rest from reference TRBV7-9 and TRBJ1-2, the complete variable domain is DTGVSQNPRHKITKRGQNVTFRCDPISEHNRLYWYRQTLGQGPEFLTYFQNEAQLEKSRLLSDRFSAERPKGSFSTLEIQRTEQGDSAMYLCASTGMVANYGYTFGSGTRLTVV.

V is TRBV21-1 and J is TRBJ2-1; the DNA was not compared with TRBD1, the D call given in the table. TRBV21-1 is described as a pseudogene. This CDR3 region has 12 residues. CDR3 DNA sequence: TGTGCCAGCAGCCTACCGGGGGCTCTGATGTTCTTC. It specifies CASSLPGALMFF.

This clonotype showed up just a few times. The genes are TRBV12-3 or TRBV12-4 and TRBJ2-3, with D uncertain. V was trimmed by 5 bases and J by 1 base, leaving 7 bases between them. CDR3 length equals 13 residues. The CDR3 spells CASSPLRTDTQYF. The CDR3 DNA reads TGTGCCAGCAGTCCCCTTCGCACAGATACGCAGTATTTT.

This clonotype was detected a few times. This chain uses TRBV20-1 with TRBJ2-7, with 7 bases fitting TRBD2. This CDR3 spans 15 amino acids. Trimming removed 0 bases from V and 7 bases from J; junction bases left unmatched: 12. Germline V gene sequence: CDR1 DFQATT, CDR2 SNEGSKA (reference sequence). The CDR3 bases are TGCAGTGCTAGAGATCTTGCAGCGGGGTACAGGGAGCAGTACTTC. Its translation: CSARDLAAGYREQYF.

The chain couples TRBV12-3 or TRBV12-4 to TRBJ1-2; TRBD1 agrees at 7 bases. The CDR3 has 14 amino acids. V was clipped by 2 bases and J by 11 bases; unmatched bases: 11. In nucleotides, the CDR3 is TGTGCCAGCAGTTTAAATCGGGACAGCTGGGGATACACCTTC. It codes for CASSLNRDSWGYTF.

This sequence joins TRBV5-1 and TRBJ2-3, with D hard to call. CDR1 and CDR2 from the germline V gene are SGHRS and YFSETQ. V dropped 0 bases and J dropped 0 bases, with 11 bases sitting between them. The CDR3 is 16 amino acids. CDR3 nucleotides: TGCGCCAGCAGCTTGGGATTCAGAACTAGCACAGATACGCAGTATTTT. The encoded protein is CASSLGFRTSTDTQYF. Based on the CDR3 plus reference TRBV5-1 and TRBJ2-3, the full variable domain is KAGVTQTPRYLIKTRGQQVTLSCSPISGHRSVSWYQQTPGQGLQFLFEYFSETQRNKGNFPGRFSGRQFSNSRSEMNVSTLELGDSALYLCASSLGFRTSTDTQYFGPGTRLTVL.